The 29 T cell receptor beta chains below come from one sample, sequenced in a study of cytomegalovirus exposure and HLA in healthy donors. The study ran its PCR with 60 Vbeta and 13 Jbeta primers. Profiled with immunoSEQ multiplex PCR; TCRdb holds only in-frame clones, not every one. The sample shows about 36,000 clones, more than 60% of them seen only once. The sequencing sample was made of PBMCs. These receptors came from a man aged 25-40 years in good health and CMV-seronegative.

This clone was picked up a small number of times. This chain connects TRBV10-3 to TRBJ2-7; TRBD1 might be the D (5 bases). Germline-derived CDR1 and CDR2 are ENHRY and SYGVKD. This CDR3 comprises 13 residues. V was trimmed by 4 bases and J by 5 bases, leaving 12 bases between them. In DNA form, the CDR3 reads TGTGCCATCAGTGGTGGGGCCTCTGACGAGCAGTACTTC. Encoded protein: CAISGGASDEQYF.

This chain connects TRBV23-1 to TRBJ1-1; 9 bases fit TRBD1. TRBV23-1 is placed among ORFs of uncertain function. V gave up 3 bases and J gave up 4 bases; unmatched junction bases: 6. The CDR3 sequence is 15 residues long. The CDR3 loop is CASSHLRTGVTEAFF. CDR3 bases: TGCGCCAGCAGTCATCTCAGGACAGGGGTCACTGAAGCTTTCTTT.

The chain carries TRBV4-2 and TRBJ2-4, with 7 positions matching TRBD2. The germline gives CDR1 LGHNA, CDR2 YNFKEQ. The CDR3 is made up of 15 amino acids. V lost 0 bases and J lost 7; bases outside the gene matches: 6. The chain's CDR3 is CASSQDGDGRNIQYF. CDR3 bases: TGTGCCAGCAGCCAAGATGGGGACGGGAGGAACATTCAGTACTTC.

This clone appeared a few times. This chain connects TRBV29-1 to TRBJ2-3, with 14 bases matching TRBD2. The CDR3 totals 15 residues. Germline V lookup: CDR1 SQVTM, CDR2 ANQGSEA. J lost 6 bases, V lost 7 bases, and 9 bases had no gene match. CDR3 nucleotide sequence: TGCAGCGGAACCGGGACTAGCGGGAGAAGGGATACGCAGTATTTT. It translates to CSGTGTSGRRDTQYF.

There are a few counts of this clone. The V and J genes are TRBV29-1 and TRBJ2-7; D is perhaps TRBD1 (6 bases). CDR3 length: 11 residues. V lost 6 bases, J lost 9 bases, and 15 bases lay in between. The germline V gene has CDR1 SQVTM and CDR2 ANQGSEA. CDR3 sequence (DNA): TGCAGCGTCCGGGACACCCGAGGGCAGTACTTC. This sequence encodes CSVRDTRGQYF.

This CDR3 is CASSLGGADTDTQYF. DNA for the CDR3: TGTGCCAGCAGTTTGGGAGGGGCCGACACAGATACGCAGTATTTT. This chain links TRBV28 with TRBJ2-3; TRBD2 matches 7 bases. Germline V CDR1 and CDR2: MDHEN, SYDVKM. The CDR3 loop spans 15 amino acids. Trimming cost V 3 bases and J 2 bases; bases outside gene matches: 5.

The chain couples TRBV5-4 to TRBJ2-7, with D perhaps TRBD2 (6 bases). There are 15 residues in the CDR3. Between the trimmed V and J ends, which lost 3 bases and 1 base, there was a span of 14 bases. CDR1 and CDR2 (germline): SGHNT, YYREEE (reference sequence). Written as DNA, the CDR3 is TGTGCCAGCAGCTCTTCCGGGACTCGATCCTACGAGCAGTACTTC. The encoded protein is CASSSSGTRSYEQYF.

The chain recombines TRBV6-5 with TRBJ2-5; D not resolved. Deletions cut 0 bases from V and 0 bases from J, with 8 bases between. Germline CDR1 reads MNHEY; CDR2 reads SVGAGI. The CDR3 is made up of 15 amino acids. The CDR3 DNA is TGTGCCAGCAGTTACTCCGTGACTGACCAAGAGACCCAGTACTTC. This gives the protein CASSYSVTDQETQYF.

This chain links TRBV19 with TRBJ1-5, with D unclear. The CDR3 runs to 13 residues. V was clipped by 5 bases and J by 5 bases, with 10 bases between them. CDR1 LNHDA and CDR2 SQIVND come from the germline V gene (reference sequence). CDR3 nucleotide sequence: TGTGCCAGTAGTTCGACACTCCATCAGCCCCAGCATTTT. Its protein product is CASSSTLHQPQHF.

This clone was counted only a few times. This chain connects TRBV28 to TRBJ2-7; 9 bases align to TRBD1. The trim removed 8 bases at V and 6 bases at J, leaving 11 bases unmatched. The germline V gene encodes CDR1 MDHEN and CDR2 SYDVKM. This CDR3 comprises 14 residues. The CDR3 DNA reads TGTGCCAGCCCTACAGGGGGCGACGTTAGCGAGCAGTACTTC. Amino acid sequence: CASPTGGDVSEQYF.

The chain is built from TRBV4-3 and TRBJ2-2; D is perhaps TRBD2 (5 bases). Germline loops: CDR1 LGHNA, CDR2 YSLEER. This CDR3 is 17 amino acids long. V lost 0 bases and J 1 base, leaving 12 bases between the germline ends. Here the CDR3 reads CASSQDGGGRNTGELFF. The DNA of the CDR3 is TGCGCCAGCAGCCAAGATGGTGGAGGTCGGAACACCGGGGAGCTGTTTTTT.

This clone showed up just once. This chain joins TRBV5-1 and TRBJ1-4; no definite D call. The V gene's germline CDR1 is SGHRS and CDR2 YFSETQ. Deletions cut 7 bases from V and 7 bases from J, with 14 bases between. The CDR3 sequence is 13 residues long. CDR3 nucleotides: TGCGCCAGCGGGCCGGATGGTAGTGAAAAACTGTTTTTT. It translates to CASGPDGSEKLFF.

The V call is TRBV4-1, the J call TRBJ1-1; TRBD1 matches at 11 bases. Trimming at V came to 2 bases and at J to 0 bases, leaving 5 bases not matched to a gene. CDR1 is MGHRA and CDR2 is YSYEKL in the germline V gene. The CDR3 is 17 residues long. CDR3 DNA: TGCGCCAGCAGCCAAAGGGACAGGGGGATTTTGAACACTGAAGCTTTCTTT. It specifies CASSQRDRGILNTEAFF.

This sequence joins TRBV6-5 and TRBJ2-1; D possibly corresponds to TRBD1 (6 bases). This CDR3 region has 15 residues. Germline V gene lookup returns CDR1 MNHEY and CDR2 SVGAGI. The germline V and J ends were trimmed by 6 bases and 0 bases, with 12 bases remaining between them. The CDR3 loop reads CASRPTGSSYNEQFF. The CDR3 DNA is TGTGCCAGCAGGCCCACAGGGAGCTCCTACAATGAGCAGTTCTTC.

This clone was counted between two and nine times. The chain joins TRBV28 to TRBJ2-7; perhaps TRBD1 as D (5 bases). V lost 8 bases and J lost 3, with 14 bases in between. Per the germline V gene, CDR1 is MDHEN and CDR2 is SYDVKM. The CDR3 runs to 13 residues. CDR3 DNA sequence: TGTGCCAGCGGATCGCGGCAGGGCTACGAGCAGTACTTC. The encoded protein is CASGSRQGYEQYF.

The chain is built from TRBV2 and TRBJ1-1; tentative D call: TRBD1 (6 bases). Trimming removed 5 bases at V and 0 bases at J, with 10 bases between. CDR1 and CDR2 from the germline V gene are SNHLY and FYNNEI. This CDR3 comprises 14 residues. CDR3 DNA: TGTGCCAGCAGTAGAGGACAGTTGAACACTGAAGCTTTCTTT. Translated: CASSRGQLNTEAFF.

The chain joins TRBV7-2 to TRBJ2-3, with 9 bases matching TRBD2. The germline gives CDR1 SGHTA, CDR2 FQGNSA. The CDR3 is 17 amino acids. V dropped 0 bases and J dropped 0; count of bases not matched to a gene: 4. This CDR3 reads CASSLANLAGSTDTQYF. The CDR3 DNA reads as TGTGCCAGCAGCTTAGCGAACCTAGCGGGGAGCACAGATACGCAGTATTTT.

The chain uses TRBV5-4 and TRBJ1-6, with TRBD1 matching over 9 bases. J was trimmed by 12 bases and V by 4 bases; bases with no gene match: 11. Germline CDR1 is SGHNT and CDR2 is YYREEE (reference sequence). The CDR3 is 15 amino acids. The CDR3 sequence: CASSVPTGGTEPLHF. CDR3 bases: TGTGCCAGCAGCGTACCGACAGGGGGTACGGAACCCCTCCACTTT.

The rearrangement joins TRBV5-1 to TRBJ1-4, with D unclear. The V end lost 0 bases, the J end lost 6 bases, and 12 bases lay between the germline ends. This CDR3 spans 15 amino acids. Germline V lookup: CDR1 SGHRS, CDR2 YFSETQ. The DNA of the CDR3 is TGCGCCAGCAGCTTGGTGTCGAGCGGGGATGAAAAACTGTTTTTT. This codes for CASSLVSSGDEKLFF.

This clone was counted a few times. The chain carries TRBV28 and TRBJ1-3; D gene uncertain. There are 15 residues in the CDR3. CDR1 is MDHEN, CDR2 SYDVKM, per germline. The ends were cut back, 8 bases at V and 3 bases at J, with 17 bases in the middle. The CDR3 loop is CASSLVGDSGNTIYF. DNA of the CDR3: TGTGCCAGCTCCCTCGTCGGGGATAGTGGAAACACCATATATTTT.

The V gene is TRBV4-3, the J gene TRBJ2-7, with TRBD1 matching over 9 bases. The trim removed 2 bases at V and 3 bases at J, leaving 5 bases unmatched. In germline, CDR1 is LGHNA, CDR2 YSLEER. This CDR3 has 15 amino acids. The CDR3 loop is CASSQRGTGLYEQYF. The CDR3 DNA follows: TGCGCCAGCAGCCAAAGAGGGACAGGGCTCTACGAGCAGTACTTC.

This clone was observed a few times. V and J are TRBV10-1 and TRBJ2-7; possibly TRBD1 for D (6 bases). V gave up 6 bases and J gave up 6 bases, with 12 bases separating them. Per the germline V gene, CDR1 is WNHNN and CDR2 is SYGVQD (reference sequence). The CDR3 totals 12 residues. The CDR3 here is CASRRRDTEQYF. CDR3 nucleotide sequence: TGCGCCAGCAGACGAAGGGACACCGAGCAGTACTTC.

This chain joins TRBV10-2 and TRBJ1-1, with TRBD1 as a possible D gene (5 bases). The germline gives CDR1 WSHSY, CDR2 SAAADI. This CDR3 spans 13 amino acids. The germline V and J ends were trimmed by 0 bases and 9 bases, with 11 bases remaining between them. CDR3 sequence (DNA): TGCGCCAGCAGTGAGTCTGGCAGGGTAAAAGCTTTCTTT. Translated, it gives CASSESGRVKAFF.

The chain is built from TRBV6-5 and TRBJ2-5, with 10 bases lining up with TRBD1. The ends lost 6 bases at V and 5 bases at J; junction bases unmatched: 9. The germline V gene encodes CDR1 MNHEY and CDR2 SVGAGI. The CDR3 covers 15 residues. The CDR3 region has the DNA TGTGCCAGCAGGACAGACAGGGGGCTTGAGGAGACCCAGTACTTC. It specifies CASRTDRGLEETQYF.

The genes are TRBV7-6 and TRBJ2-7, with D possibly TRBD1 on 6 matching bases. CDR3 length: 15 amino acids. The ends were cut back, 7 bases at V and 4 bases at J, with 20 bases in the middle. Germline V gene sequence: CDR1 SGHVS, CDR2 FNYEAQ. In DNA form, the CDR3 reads TGTGCCAGCACCTCTCTTCAGGGGATAAAATACGAGCAGTACTTC. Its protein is CASTSLQGIKYEQYF.

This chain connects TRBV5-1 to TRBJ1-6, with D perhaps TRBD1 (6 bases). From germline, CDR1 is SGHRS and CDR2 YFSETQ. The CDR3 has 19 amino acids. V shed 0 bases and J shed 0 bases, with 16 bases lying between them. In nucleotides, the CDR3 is TGCGCCAGCAGCTTGGCCGTGACAGGCGGTAGCTCCTATAATTCACCCCTCCACTTT. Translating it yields CASSLAVTGGSSYNSPLHF.

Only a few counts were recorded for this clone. CDR3 protein: CASSGRDYRPFF. The CDR3 DNA follows: TGCGCCAGCAGCGGCCGGGACTACCGGCCGTTCTTC. The V and J genes are TRBV5-1 and TRBJ2-1; 7 nucleotides line up with TRBD2. The CDR3 spans 12 residues. J lost 15 bases, V lost 4 bases, and 10 bases had no gene match. In germline, CDR1 is SGHRS, CDR2 YFSETQ.

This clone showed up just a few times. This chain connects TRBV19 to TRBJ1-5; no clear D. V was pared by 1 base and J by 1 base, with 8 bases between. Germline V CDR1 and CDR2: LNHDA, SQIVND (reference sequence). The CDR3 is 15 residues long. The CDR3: CASSIAAGSNQPQHF. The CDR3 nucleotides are TGTGCCAGTAGTATAGCGGCAGGAAGCAATCAGCCCCAGCATTTT. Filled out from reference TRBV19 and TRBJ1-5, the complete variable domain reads DGGITQSPKYLFRKEGQNVTLSCEQNLNHDAMYWYRQDPGQGLRLIYYSQIVNDFQKGDIAEGYSVSREKKESFPLTVTSAQKNPTAFYLCASSIAAGSNQPQHFGDGTRLSIL.

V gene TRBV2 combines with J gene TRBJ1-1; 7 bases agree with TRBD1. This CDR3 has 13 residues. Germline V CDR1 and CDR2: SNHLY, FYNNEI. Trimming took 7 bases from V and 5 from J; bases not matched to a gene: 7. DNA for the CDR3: TGTGCCAGCACTCTTAGGGGGCAGACTGAAGCTTTCTTT. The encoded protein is CASTLRGQTEAFF.